This entry lists 8 T cell receptor beta chains sequenced from one sample in a study of T cell repertoires in cytomegalovirus infection (dated by TCRdb to the late 2010s). This specimen's treatment or condition label, per the study, means: in vitro stimulation with specific CMV peptide epitopes to enrich CMV-specific T cells. Which antigens these TCRs recognize remains unknown. The reads were generated on an Illumina HiSeq 1500. The public sequencing data were trimmed at Q25 with fastp and processed into clonotypes with MiXCR by TCRdb, which kept only in-frame beta chains. Each entry merges the rows of one CDR3 protein and shows their most common DNA and genes. Here the sample has about half a million distinct CDR3 sequences; roughly 34% occur a single time. The ten largest clones capture roughly a sixth of the sample. The material sequenced was cultured PBMCs, taken from culture after CMV antigen stimulation. Receptors originate from a human donor in good health (CMV status not recorded). Some clones in this sample may be carry-over from other donors' samples.

The chain has TRBV27 and TRBJ2-3, with D maybe TRBD2 (7 bases). The CDR3 contains 18 residues. CDR1 is MNHEY and CDR2 is SMNVEV in the germline V gene (reference sequence). V was cut by 0 bases and J by 6 bases, with 22 bases left in between. The CDR3 bases are TGTGCCAGCAGTTTATCGCGACAGGCGATCAGCGGGATTGATACGCAGTATTTT. Translating gives CASSLSRQAISGIDTQYF.

This clonotype was counted only a few times. This chain connects TRBV18 to TRBJ2-3; D unresolved. V was trimmed by 10 bases and J by 1 base, leaving 18 bases between them. This CDR3 spans 15 amino acids. Germline V gives CDR1 KGHSH, CDR2 LQKENI. The CDR3 nucleotides read TGTGCCACCCGGCAAGGCGCGGTGGGCACAGATACGCAGTATTTT. Residues: CATRQGAVGTDTQYF.

This rearrangement joins TRBV24-1 to TRBJ2-5; perhaps TRBD1 as D (5 bases). CDR1 is KGHDR, CDR2 SFDVKD, per germline. Trimming left V 3 bases short and J 4 bases short, with 8 bases between. The CDR3 runs 13 residues. The CDR3 loop reads CATSDLGVETQYF. The CDR3 DNA is TGTGCCACCAGTGATCTAGGGGTAGAGACCCAGTACTTC.

The rearrangement links TRBV27 to TRBJ1-1; possible D gene TRBD1, 5 bases. Between the trimmed V and J ends, which lost 6 bases and 3 bases, there was a span of 23 bases. The CDR3 runs 17 residues. From germline, CDR1 is MNHEY and CDR2 SMNVEV (reference sequence). The CDR3 DNA reads TGTGCCAGCAGCCTTCAGTTCCGAGTAGGGGCAGACACTGAAGCTTTCTTT. Translating gives CASSLQFRVGADTEAFF.

V is TRBV19 and J is TRBJ2-3; 8 bases line up with TRBD1. Germline V lookup: CDR1 LNHDA, CDR2 SQIVND (reference sequence). V shed 4 bases, J shed 0 bases, and the junction held 6 bases outside the gene matches. This CDR3 contains 16 residues. CDR3 bases: TGTGCCAGTAGTACACAGGGGGGAGGTAGCACAGATACGCAGTATTTT. Translated: CASSTQGGGSTDTQYF. Variable domain in full (rest from reference TRBV19 and TRBJ2-3): DGGITQSPKYLFRKEGQNVTLSCEQNLNHDAMYWYRQDPGQGLRLIYYSQIVNDFQKGDIAEGYSVSREKKESFPLTVTSAQKNPTAFYLCASSTQGGGSTDTQYFGPGTRLTVL.

This chain joins TRBV29-1 and TRBJ2-1; D is uncertain. CDR1 is SQVTM and CDR2 is ANQGSEA in the germline V gene. The V and J ends lost 2 bases and 5 bases respectively, with 7 bases between them. This CDR3 has 12 residues. CDR3 residues: CSVELGDNEQFF. The CDR3 DNA reads as TGCAGCGTTGAACTTGGAGACAATGAGCAGTTCTTC.

The sample holds many counts of this clonotype. V gene TRBV10-3 combines with J gene TRBJ2-1; 8 nucleotides match TRBD2. The germline gives CDR1 ENHRY, CDR2 SYGVKD. V lost 6 bases and J lost 10; bases outside the gene matches: 8. This CDR3 is 13 amino acids long. The CDR3 coding sequence is TGTGCCATCAGAATAGCGGGACTAAACGAGCAGTTCTTC. Protein product: CAIRIAGLNEQFF.

The chain is built from TRBV15 and TRBJ2-4; D unclear. Per germline, CDR1 LNHNV and CDR2 YYDKDF (reference sequence). This CDR3 is 17 amino acids long. Trimming pared 0 bases from V and 0 bases from J, leaving 12 bases between. CDR3 protein: CATSRDPPTGAKNIQYF. CDR3 DNA: TGTGCCACCAGCAGAGATCCCCCTACTGGAGCCAAAAACATTCAGTACTTC.